Listed below are T cell receptor beta chains from one sample, sequenced in a study of cytomegalovirus exposure and HLA in healthy donors. The method was immunoSEQ multiplex PCR; TCRdb's version includes in-frame clones alone and lacks a portion of them. The repertoire has some 120,000 clones, about four fifths of them found once; the top ten carry about 2%. What was sequenced was PBMCs. The receptor set was obtained from a man younger than 30 in good health and CMV-seronegative. The CDR3 runs from the conserved cysteine through the conserved F or W. The D gene is left open where the match is weak. Part of the rows lack a size; the others show once, few, many or a class for expanded clones.

-	TRBV9	14	TRBJ1-2	-	TGTGCCAGCAGCAGGGACCGACAGGTGGATGGCTACACCTTC	CASSRDRQVDGYTF
TRBD2	TRBV7-9	15	TRBJ2-7	-	TGTGCCAGCAGCTTATTGCTAGCGGGTGATTACGAGCAGTACTTC	CASSLLLAGDYEQYF
-	TRBV11-1	12	TRBJ1-1	few	TGTGCCAGCAGCTTAGGGAGAGCTGAAGCTTTCTTT	CASSLGRAEAFF
TRBD1	TRBV19	14	TRBJ2-1	-	TGTGCCAGTAGTATCCCCGGGACAGTCAATGAGCAGTTCTTC	CASSIPGTVNEQFF
-	TRBV11-2	11	TRBJ2-3	-	TGTGCCAGCAGCCGGACAGATACGCAGTATTTT	CASSRTDTQYF
TRBD1	TRBV6-5	13	TRBJ1-6	-	TGTGCCAGCAGTTACGGGACAGGTTCGACCCTCCACTTT	CASSYGTGSTLHF
-	TRBV11-2	13	TRBJ2-1	-	TGTGCCAGCAGCTTAGATGAGGCCTCCGGGCAGTTCTTC	CASSLDEASGQFF
TRBD2	TRBV19	16	TRBJ2-1	-	TGTGCCAGTAGTAACCCCTGGACTAGCGGATACAATGAGCAGTTCTTC	CASSNPWTSGYNEQFF
-	TRBV6-6	12	TRBJ2-7	-	TGTGCCACATTACAGGGCGCCTACGAGCAGTACTTC	CATLQGAYEQYF
TRBD1	TRBV9	15	TRBJ2-2	once	TGTGCCAGCAGCGTAGACCGACAGGGCCACGGGGAGCTGTTTTTT	CASSVDRQGHGELFF
-	TRBV5-1	15	TRBJ2-2	-	TGCGCCAGCAGCTTGGCCCAGGTACCTACCGGGGAGCTGTTTTTT	CASSLAQVPTGELFF
TRBD1	TRBV7-8	17	TRBJ2-1	few	TGTGCCAGCAGCATACGCAACAGGGGGCTTGCGGGGAATGAGCAGTTCTTC	CASSIRNRGLAGNEQFF
TRBD1	TRBV23-1	20	TRBJ1-2	-	TGCGCCAGCAGTCAATGGCGGGGGGACAGTGCAATCTATTCTAACTATGGCTACACCTTC	CASSQWRGDSAIYSNYGYTF
-	TRBV30	16	TRBJ2-6	-	TGTGCCTGGGGGCCCCCGGCAGCCACTGGGGCCAACGTCCTGACTTTC	CAWGPPAATGANVLTF
TRBD1	TRBV30	15	TRBJ1-5	-	TGTGCCTGGTCAAGTGGACAGGGGACGCATCAGCCCCAGCATTTT	CAWSSGQGTHQPQHF
TRBD2	TRBV6-5	15	TRBJ2-7	few	TGTGCCAGCAGTTATACTAGCGGGAGCTCCTACGAGCAGTACTTC	CASSYTSGSSYEQYF
TRBD2	TRBV11-2	16	TRBJ2-1	-	TGTGCCAGCAGCAAGGCACTAGCGGCCTCCTACAATGAGCAGTTCTTC	CASSKALAASYNEQFF
-	TRBV18	14	TRBJ1-5	-	TGTGCCAGCTCACCAACAGGGTACAATCAGCCCCAGCATTTT	CASSPTGYNQPQHF
TRBD1	TRBV7-9	15	TRBJ2-5	-	TGTGCCAGCAGCTTACGGGACAGGGGAAAAGAGACCCAGTACTTC	CASSLRDRGKETQYF
TRBD1	TRBV9	17	TRBJ1-1	-	TGTGCCAGCAGCGATAGACAGGGGGCTTACGCGAACACTGAAGCTTTCTTT	CASSDRQGAYANTEAFF
TRBD1	TRBV16	15	TRBJ2-1	-	TGTGCCAGCAGCCAGTCGGACAGGCGAAGGAATGAGCAGTTCTTC	CASSQSDRRRNEQFF
TRBD2	TRBV30	14	TRBJ2-1	once	TGTGCCTGGCCCATACTAGCGGGAGGCAATGAGCAGTTCTTC	CAWPILAGGNEQFF
TRBD1	TRBV6-5	12	TRBJ2-4	once	TGTGCCACCCAGGGGGATACCGGGGAAGCCCTCTTC	CATQGDTGEALF
TRBD1	TRBV27	16	TRBJ2-2	-	TGTGCCAGCAGTCCCGGGACAGGGAAAGACACCGGGGAGCTGTTTTTT	CASSPGTGKDTGELFF